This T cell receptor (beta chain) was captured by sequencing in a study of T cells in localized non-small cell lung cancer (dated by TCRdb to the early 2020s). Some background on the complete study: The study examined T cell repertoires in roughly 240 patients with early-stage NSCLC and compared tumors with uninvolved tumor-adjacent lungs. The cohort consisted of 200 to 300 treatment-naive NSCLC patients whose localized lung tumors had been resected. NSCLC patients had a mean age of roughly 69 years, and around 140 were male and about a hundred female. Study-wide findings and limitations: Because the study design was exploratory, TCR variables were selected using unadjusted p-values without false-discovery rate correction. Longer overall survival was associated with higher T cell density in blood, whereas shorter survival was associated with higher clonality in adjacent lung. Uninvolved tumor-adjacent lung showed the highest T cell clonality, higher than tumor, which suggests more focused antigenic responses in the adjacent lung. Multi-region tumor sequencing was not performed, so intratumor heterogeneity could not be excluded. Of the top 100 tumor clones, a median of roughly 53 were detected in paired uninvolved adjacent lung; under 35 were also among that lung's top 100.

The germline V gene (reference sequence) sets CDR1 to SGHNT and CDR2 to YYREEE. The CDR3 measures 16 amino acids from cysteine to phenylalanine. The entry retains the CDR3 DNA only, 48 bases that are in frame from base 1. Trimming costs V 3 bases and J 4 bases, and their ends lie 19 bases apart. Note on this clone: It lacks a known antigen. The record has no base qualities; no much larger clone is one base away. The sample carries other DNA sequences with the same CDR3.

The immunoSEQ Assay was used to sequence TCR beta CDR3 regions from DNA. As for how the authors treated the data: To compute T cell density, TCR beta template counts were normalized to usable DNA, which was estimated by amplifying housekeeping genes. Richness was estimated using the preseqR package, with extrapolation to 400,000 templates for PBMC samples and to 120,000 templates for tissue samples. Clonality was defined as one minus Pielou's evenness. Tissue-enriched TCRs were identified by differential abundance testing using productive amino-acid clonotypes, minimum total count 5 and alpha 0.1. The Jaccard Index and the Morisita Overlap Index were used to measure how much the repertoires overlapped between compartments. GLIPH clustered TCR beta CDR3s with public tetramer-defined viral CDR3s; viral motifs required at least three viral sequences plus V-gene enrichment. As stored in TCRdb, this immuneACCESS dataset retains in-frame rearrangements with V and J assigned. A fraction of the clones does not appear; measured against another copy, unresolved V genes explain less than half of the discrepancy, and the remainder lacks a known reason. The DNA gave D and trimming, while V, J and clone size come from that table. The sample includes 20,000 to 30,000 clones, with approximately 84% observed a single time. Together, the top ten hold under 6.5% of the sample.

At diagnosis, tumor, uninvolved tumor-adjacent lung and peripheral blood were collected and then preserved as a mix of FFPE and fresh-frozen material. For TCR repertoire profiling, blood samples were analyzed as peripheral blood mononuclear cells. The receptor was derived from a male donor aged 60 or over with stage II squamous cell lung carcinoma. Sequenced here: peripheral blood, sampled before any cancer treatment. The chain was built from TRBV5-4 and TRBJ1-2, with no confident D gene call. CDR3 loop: CASSSGVRDLGYGYTF. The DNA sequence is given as TGTGCCAGCAGCTCCGGGGTGAGGGATTTGGGCTATGGCTACACCTTC.